This T cell receptor (beta chain) was retrieved from a study of cytomegalovirus exposure and HLA in healthy donors. Study background: Early on, a data release was issued that held roughly 86 million unique TCRs from HLA-typed donors. General study results and limits: Specific recognition of CMV antigens was confirmed in vitro for a few chains (all CMV-associated).

Primers for the PCR totalled 60 Vbeta and 13 Jbeta. This table comes from immunoSEQ multiplex PCR, and its TCRdb copy is limited to in-frame clones, with some not included. The sample yields roughly 120,000 clones, approximately 76% seen once. This clone occurred a few times. Its cognate antigen is unknown. Germline CDR1 SGHRS, CDR2 YFSETQ. The CDR3 loop spans 14 amino acids. Between the trimmed V and J ends, which lost 5 bases and 6 bases, there was a span of 14 bases. Sample: PBMCs. The sequence came from a man aged 45-65 years in good health and CMV-seropositive. The genes are TRBV5-1 and TRBJ2-2; perhaps TRBD2 as D (6 bases). The CDR3 DNA reads as TGCGCCAGCAGAGACCTGGGGGGAGCCGGGGAGCTGTTTTTT. Translation gives CASRDLGGAGELFF.